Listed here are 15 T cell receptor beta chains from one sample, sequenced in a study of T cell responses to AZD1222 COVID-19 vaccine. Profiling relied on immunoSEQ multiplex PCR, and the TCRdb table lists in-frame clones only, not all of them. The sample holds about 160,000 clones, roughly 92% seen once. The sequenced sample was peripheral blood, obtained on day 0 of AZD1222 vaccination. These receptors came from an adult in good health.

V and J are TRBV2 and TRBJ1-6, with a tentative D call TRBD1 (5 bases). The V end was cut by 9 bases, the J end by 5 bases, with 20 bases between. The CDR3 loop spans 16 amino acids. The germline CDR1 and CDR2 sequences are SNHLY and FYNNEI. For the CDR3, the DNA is TGTGCCAGTTCCCTGGCCGGGCAGGGACATAATTCACCCCTCCACTTT. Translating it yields CASSLAGQGHNSPLHF. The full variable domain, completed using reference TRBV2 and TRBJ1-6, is EPEVTQTPSHQVTQMGQEVILRCVPISNHLYFYWYRQILGQKVEFLVSFYNNEISEKSEIFDDQFSVERPDGSNFTLKIRSTKLEDSAMYFCASSLAGQGHNSPLHFGNGTRLTVT.

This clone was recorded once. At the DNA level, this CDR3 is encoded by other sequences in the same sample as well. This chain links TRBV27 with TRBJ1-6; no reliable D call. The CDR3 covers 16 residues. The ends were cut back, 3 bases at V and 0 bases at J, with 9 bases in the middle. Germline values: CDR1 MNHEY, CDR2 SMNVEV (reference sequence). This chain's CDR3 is CASSFLGSSYNSPLHF. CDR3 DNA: TGTGCCAGCAGTTTTCTCGGGAGCTCCTATAATTCACCCCTCCACTTT.

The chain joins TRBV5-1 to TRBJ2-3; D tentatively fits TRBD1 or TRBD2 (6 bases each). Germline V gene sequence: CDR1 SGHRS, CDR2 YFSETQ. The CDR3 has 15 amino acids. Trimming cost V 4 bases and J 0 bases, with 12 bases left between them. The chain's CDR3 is CASSRGGISTDTQYF. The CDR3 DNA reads TGCGCCAGCAGCCGAGGGGGGATCAGCACAGATACGCAGTATTTT. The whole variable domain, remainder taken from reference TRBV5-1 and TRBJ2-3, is KAGVTQTPRYLIKTRGQQVTLSCSPISGHRSVSWYQQTPGQGLQFLFEYFSETQRNKGNFPGRFSGRQFSNSRSEMNVSTLELGDSALYLCASSRGGISTDTQYFGPGTRLTVL.

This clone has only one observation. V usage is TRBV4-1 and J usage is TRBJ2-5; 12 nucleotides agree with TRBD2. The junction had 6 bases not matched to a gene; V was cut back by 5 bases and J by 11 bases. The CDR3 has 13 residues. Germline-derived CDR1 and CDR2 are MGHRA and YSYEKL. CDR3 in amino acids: CASSIGTSGLQYF. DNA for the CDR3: TGCGCCAGCAGCATCGGGACTAGCGGGTTACAGTACTTC.

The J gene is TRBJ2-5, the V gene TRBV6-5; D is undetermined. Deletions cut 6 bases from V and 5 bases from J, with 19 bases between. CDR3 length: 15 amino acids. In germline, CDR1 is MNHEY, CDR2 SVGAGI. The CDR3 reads CASSAISGIWETQYF. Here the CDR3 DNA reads TGTGCCAGCAGCGCCATTTCGGGCATTTGGGAGACCCAGTACTTC.

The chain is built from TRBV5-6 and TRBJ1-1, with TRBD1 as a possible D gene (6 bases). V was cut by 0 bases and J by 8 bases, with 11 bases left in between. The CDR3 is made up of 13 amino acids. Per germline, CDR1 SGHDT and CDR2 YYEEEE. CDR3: CASSLVTGTEAFF. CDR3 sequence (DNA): TGTGCCAGCAGCTTGGTGACCGGGACAGAAGCTTTCTTT.

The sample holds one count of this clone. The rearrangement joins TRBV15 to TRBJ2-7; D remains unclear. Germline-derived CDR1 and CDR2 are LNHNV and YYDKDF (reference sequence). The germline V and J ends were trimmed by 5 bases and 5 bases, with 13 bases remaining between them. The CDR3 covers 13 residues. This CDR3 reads CATSRTIGDEQYV. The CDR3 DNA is TGTGCCACCAGCCGAACGATAGGAGACGAGCAGTACGTC.

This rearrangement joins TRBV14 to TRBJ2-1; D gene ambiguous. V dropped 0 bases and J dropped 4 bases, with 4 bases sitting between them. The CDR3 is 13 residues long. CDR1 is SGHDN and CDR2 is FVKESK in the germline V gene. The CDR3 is CASSQETYNEQFF. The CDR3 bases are TGTGCCAGCAGCCAAGAAACTTACAATGAGCAGTTCTTC.

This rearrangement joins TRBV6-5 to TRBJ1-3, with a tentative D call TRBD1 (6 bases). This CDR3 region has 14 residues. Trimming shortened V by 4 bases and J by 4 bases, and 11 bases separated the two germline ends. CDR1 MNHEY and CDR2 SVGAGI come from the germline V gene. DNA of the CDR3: TGTGCCAGCAGTTCCCCAGGGGCCGGAAACACCATATATTTT. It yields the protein CASSSPGAGNTIYF.

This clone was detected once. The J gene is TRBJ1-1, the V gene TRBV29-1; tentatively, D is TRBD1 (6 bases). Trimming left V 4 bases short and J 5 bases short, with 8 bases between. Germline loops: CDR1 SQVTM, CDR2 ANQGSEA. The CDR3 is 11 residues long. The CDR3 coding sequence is TGCAGCGTTGCAGGGGTAACTGAAGCTTTCTTT. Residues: CSVAGVTEAFF.

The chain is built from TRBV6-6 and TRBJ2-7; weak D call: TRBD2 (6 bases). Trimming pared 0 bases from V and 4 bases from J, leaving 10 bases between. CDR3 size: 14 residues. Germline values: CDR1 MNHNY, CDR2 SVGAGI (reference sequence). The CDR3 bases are TGTGCCAGCAGTTACTCGGCGCGGGAATACGAGCAGTACGTC. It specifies CASSYSAREYEQYV.

The DNA for the CDR3 is TGTGCCAGCAGCTCCCCTACAGGGTCCGGAGCTTTCTTT. Translation: CASSSPTGSGAFF. V and J are TRBV7-2 and TRBJ1-1, with D possibly matching TRBD1 (6 bases). Germline V CDR1 and CDR2: SGHTA, FQGNSA. This CDR3 contains 13 residues. V lost 4 bases, J lost 10 bases, and 16 bases lay in between.

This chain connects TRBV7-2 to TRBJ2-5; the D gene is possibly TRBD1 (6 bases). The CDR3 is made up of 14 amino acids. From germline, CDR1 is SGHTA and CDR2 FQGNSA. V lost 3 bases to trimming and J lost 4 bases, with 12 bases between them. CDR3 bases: TGTGCCAGCAGCTTCCTGGGGGCCATAGAGACCCAGTACTTC. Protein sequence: CASSFLGAIETQYF.

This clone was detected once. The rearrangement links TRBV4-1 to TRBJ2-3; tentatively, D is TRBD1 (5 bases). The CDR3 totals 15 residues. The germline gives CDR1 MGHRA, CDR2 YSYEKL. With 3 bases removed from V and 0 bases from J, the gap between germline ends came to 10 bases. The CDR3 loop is CASSHNQGSTDTQYF. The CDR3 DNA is TGCGCCAGCAGCCATAACCAGGGTAGCACAGATACGCAGTATTTT.

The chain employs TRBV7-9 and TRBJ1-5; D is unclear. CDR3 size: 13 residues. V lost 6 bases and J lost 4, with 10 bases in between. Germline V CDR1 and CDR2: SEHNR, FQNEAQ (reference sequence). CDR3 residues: CASSPGRNQPQHF. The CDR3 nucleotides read TGTGCCAGCAGTCCCGGGAGAAATCAGCCCCAGCATTTT.